The 30 T cell receptor beta chains below come from one sample, sequenced in a study of T-cell reconstitution after alpha-beta-depleted transplantation in children. Unique molecular identifiers were incorporated during preparation of the TCRbeta library. Using its own MiXCR run on the PCR reads, TCRdb lists one record per CDR3 protein. The table records roughly 3,400 distinct CDR3 sequences, 22% of them present only once. The sample in question was PBMCs, mostly from graft donor cells, obtained 60 days after TCRalphabeta/CD19-depleted stem cell transplant. These receptors were taken from a male patient under 10 years old who had a stem cell transplant for acute lymphoblastic leukemia, so the T cells may come from the graft donor.

This clonotype is medium-sized within its sample. V and J are TRBV18 and TRBJ2-7; D may be TRBD1 (5 bases). Germline CDR1 and CDR2: KGHSH and LQKENI. V lost 4 bases to trimming and J lost 1 base, with 14 bases between them. The CDR3 sequence is 15 residues long. The CDR3 spells CASSLYQGLSYEQYF. CDR3 bases: TGTGCCAGCTCACTCTATCAGGGTTTATCCTACGAGCAGTACTTC.

Sample share makes this clonotype medium-sized (0.01 to 0.1%). The chain links TRBV2 to TRBJ2-5, with D perhaps being TRBD1 or TRBD2 (5 bases each). CDR3 size: 17 residues. Germline CDR1 and CDR2: SNHLY and FYNNEI. Trimming removed 1 base at V and 2 bases at J, with 17 bases between. The chain's CDR3 is CASSEGDGDTLQETQYF. As DNA, the CDR3 is TGTGCCAGCAGTGAAGGGGACGGAGACACACTTCAAGAGACCCAGTACTTC.

This clonotype counts as medium-sized. The chain couples TRBV29-1 to TRBJ2-3; TRBD2 is a possible D gene (5 bases). Germline-derived CDR1 and CDR2 are SQVTM and ANQGSEA. The CDR3 spans 13 residues. The ends were cut back, 2 bases at V and 2 bases at J, with 8 bases in the middle. CDR3: CSVENSATDTQYF. The CDR3 bases are TGCAGCGTTGAAAATAGCGCCACAGATACGCAGTATTTT.

The chain uses TRBV10-3 and TRBJ2-2, with 14 positions matching TRBD2. The CDR3 length is 15 residues. The trim removed 8 bases at V and 3 bases at J, leaving 2 bases unmatched. CDR1 and CDR2 (germline): ENHRY, SYGVKD. The CDR3 protein is CAIGLAGGYTGELFF. The CDR3 DNA is TGTGCCATCGGACTAGCGGGAGGATACACCGGGGAGCTGTTTTTT.

This clonotype is medium-sized (0.01 to 0.1%). The rearrangement joins TRBV12-3 or TRBV12-4 to TRBJ1-2, with unresolved D. The V end lost 2 bases, the J end lost 7 bases, and 17 bases lay between the germline ends. CDR3 length: 15 amino acids. The CDR3 here is CASSLNPGRAGGYTF. In nucleotides, the CDR3 is TGTGCCAGCAGTTTAAACCCCGGGAGGGCCGGTGGCTACACCTTC.

Many counts were recorded for this clonotype. This chain connects TRBV5-1 to TRBJ2-2; possibly TRBD1 for D (6 bases). Trimming pared 4 bases from V and 7 bases from J, leaving 11 bases between. Germline V gives CDR1 SGHRS, CDR2 YFSETQ. The CDR3 has 13 amino acids. For the CDR3, the DNA is TGCGCCAGCAGCGAGCAGACAGGCGGGGAGCTGTTTTTT. This codes for CASSEQTGGELFF.

In this sample, this clonotype turned up many times. This rearrangement joins TRBV24-1 to TRBJ2-7, with 7 bases lining up with TRBD1. CDR3 size: 17 residues. The J segment lost 7 bases and the V segment lost 5 bases, leaving 19 bases of the junction unmatched. CDR1 is KGHDR and CDR2 is SFDVKD in the germline V gene. The CDR3 reads CATSAPFRDSEDGEQYF. The CDR3 nucleotides read TGTGCCACCAGTGCCCCCTTCCGGGACAGTGAAGATGGGGAGCAGTACTTC.

The V gene is TRBV7-8, the J gene TRBJ2-3, with TRBD2 identical over 9 bases. The CDR3 spans 19 residues. The germline V gene has CDR1 SGHVS and CDR2 FQNEAQ. Losses at the gene ends were 9 bases for V and 0 bases for J; bases not matched to a gene: 19. Here the CDR3 reads CARGSGRTSDVTSTDTQYF. CDR3 in DNA: TGTGCCAGGGGCTCTGGGAGGACTAGCGATGTTACTAGCACAGATACGCAGTATTTT.

This clonotype was seen ten or more times. The V call is TRBV9, the J call TRBJ1-5; D gene uncertain. V was trimmed by 1 base and J by 4 bases, leaving 12 bases between them. The CDR3 consists of 15 residues. Germline CDR1 reads SGDLS; CDR2 reads YYNGEE. The CDR3 DNA follows: TGTGCCAGCAGCGTAAAGTTCTGGGATAATCAGCCCCAGCATTTT. Amino acid sequence: CASSVKFWDNQPQHF.

The J gene is TRBJ2-5, the V gene TRBV14; D could derive from TRBD1 or TRBD2 (5 bases each). The V end was cut by 2 bases, the J end by 0 bases, with 10 bases between. Germline-derived CDR1 and CDR2 are SGHDN and FVKESK. The CDR3 loop spans 15 amino acids. CDR3 loop: CASSQTRDHQETQYF. CDR3 sequence (DNA): TGTGCCAGCAGCCAAACCAGGGACCACCAAGAGACCCAGTACTTC.

By share, this clonotype ranks as medium-sized. V gene TRBV7-2 combines with J gene TRBJ2-1; D unresolved. CDR1 SGHTA and CDR2 FQGNSA come from the germline V gene. The CDR3 length is 12 residues. V lost 6 bases and J lost 9, with 12 bases in between. The DNA for the CDR3 is TGTGCCAGCAGTCCTCTCTCGGGTGAGCAGTTCTTC. Translating gives CASSPLSGEQFF.

The table lists this clonotype with many counts. The chain carries TRBV20-1 and TRBJ1-1; TRBD1 might be the D (5 bases). The CDR3 totals 14 residues. With 5 bases removed from V and 9 bases from J, the gap between germline ends came to 22 bases. Germline V gene sequence: CDR1 DFQATT, CDR2 SNEGSKA (reference sequence). The CDR3 region is CSALSTSQDTKAFF. The CDR3 nucleotides are TGCAGTGCTCTCTCGACAAGTCAGGACACAAAAGCTTTCTTT.

J is TRBJ2-5 and V is TRBV28, with a weak D call TRBD1 (5 bases). The CDR3 sequence is 14 residues long. Germline CDR1 is MDHEN and CDR2 is SYDVKM. V lost 5 bases and J lost 5, with 15 bases in between. The CDR3 nucleotides read TGTGCCAGCAGTCCTAAACAGGCTCCGGAGACCCAGTACTTC. It codes for CASSPKQAPETQYF.

This clonotype is judged medium-sized. A read error is possible here, since a much larger clone lies one base away. This chain connects TRBV20-1 to TRBJ2-2; D is uncertain. This CDR3 has 16 amino acids. From germline, CDR1 is DFQATT and CDR2 SNEGSKA (reference sequence). The CDR3 DNA reads TGCTGTGCTAGAGATCTTGGGCAGAAGAACACCGGGGAGCTGTTTTTT. This sequence encodes CCARDLGQKNTGELFF.

This clonotype was counted ten times or more. The rearrangement uses TRBV28 and TRBJ2-4; TRBD2 aligns across 7 bases. CDR3 length: 20 amino acids. V lost 6 bases to trimming and J lost 3 bases; unmatched junction nucleotides: 23. CDR1 and CDR2 (germline): MDHEN, SYDVKM. CDR3 sequence reads: CASSPPWVRELKWDKNIQYF. Here the CDR3 DNA reads TGTGCCAGCAGCCCACCCTGGGTGCGGGAGCTTAAATGGGACAAAAACATTCAGTACTTC.

About this clonotype: At one end the junction does not follow the germline gene, possibly because of a read error. The chain employs TRBV2 and TRBJ2-3; possible D gene TRBD2, 6 bases. Germline V CDR1 and CDR2: SNHLY, FYNNEI. CDR3 size: 12 residues. The DNA for the CDR3 is TGTGCCAGCAGTGAAGCTCGGGAACTAGCCCGTTTT. Translating it yields CASSEARELARF.

This clonotype is labeled as medium-sized. This chain uses TRBV30 with TRBJ2-5; 8 nucleotides line up with TRBD2. Per the germline V gene, CDR1 is GTSNPN and CDR2 is SVGIG (reference sequence). After removal of 3 bases from V and 4 bases from J, the junction contained 4 bases not matched to a gene. This CDR3 has 13 amino acids. The CDR3 nucleotides are TGTGCCTGGAGGAATCTAGCGGGAGAGACCCAGTACTTC. Translating it yields CAWRNLAGETQYF. Full variable domain (missing parts from reference TRBV30 and TRBJ2-5): SQTIHQWPATLVQPVGSPLSLECTVEGTSNPNLYWYRQAAGRGLQLLFYSVGIGQISSEVPQNLSASRPQDRQFILSSKKLLLSDSGFYLCAWRNLAGETQYFGPGTRLLVL.

This clonotype was seen many times. This chain uses TRBV5-5 with TRBJ1-5; no definite D call. V lost 4 bases and J 0 bases, leaving 17 bases between the germline ends. Germline V CDR1 and CDR2: SGHKS, YYEKEE (reference sequence). The CDR3 contains 17 residues. The CDR3 nucleotides are TGTGCCAGCAGCCCTTCTTTCGGCGGTTATAGCAATCAGCCCCAGCATTTT. Protein sequence: CASSPSFGGYSNQPQHF. Using reference TRBV5-5 and TRBJ1-5 for the parts outside the CDR3, the full variable domain is DAGVTQSPTHLIKTRGQQVTLRCSPISGHKSVSWYQQVLGQGPQFIFQYYEKEERGRGNFPDRFSARQFPNYSSELNVNALLLGDSALYLCASSPSFGGYSNQPQHFGDGTRLSIL.

In this sample, this clonotype turned up many times. The chain uses TRBV28 and TRBJ2-3; the D is unclear. CDR1 is MDHEN and CDR2 is SYDVKM in the germline V gene. This CDR3 is 11 amino acids long. Trimming left V 5 bases short and J 2 bases short, with 2 bases between. The CDR3 bases are TGTGCCAGCAGTATCACAGATACGCAGTATTTT. This encodes CASSITDTQYF.

This clonotype was counted a few times. This chain connects TRBV3-1 to TRBJ2-5, with TRBD2 matching over 9 bases. The trim removed 0 bases at V and 4 bases at J, leaving 9 bases unmatched. CDR3 size: 17 residues. Germline CDR1 LGHDT, CDR2 YNNKEL (reference sequence). The CDR3 protein is CASSQEGLRGGGETQYF. Here the CDR3 DNA reads TGTGCCAGCAGCCAAGAGGGTTTGCGGGGGGGGGGAGAGACCCAGTACTTC.

This chain uses TRBV12-3 or TRBV12-4 with TRBJ2-3; 8 bases are shared with TRBD2. The CDR3 totals 18 residues. The DNA for the CDR3 is TGTACCTTCTGTTTTATGGCGGGAGGTCCCTCGATCACAGATACGCAGTATTTT. Residues: CTFCFMAGGPSITDTQYF.

V gene TRBV7-9 combines with J gene TRBJ2-7, with no clear D. The CDR3 is made up of 13 amino acids. Trimming pared 4 bases from V and 1 base from J, leaving 8 bases between. The germline gives CDR1 SEHNR, CDR2 FQNEAQ (reference sequence). CDR3 sequence (DNA): TGTGCCAGCAGCTCAAGAGTTTCCTACGAGCAGTACTTC. Its protein product is CASSSRVSYEQYF.

Ten or more counts support this clonotype. V is TRBV7-9 and J is TRBJ1-1; D unresolved. CDR3 length: 13 residues. Trimming took off 5 bases at V and 1 base at J, with 8 bases between the two ends. Looked up from germline, CDR1 is SEHNR and CDR2 is FQNEAQ (reference sequence). Here the CDR3 reads CASSPGRNTEAFF. DNA for the CDR3: TGTGCCAGCAGCCCCGGACGGAACACTGAAGCTTTCTTT.

This clonotype has at least ten counts. The rearrangement joins TRBV5-1 to TRBJ2-7; D unresolved. V lost 0 bases and J lost 2, with 9 bases in between. The CDR3 spans 14 residues. CDR1 and CDR2 (germline): SGHRS, YFSETQ. The CDR3 nucleotides read TGCGCCAGCAGCTTGGGGCCTACGGCCTACGAGCAGTACTTC. Translated: CASSLGPTAYEQYF. Full variable domain (missing parts from reference TRBV5-1 and TRBJ2-7): KAGVTQTPRYLIKTRGQQVTLSCSPISGHRSVSWYQQTPGQGLQFLFEYFSETQRNKGNFPGRFSGRQFSNSRSEMNVSTLELGDSALYLCASSLGPTAYEQYFGPGTRLTVT.

This clonotype has ten or more counts. V usage is TRBV6-2 or TRBV6-3 and J usage is TRBJ2-7; 9 nucleotides align to TRBD2. J was trimmed by 1 base and V by 7 bases; bases with no gene match: 5. There are 14 residues in the CDR3. Germline V lookup: CDR1 MNHEY, CDR2 SVGEGT. Written as DNA, the CDR3 is TGTGCCAGCACCGGCCTAGCGGGGTCCTACGAGCAGTACTTC. It translates to CASTGLAGSYEQYF.

This clonotype was found many times. This CDR3 reads CASTNPGTGNTIYF. The CDR3 DNA sequence: TGTGCCAGCACCAACCCCGGGACAGGAAACACCATATATTTT. This chain links TRBV6-5 with TRBJ1-3; D might be TRBD1 (6 bases). V gave up 7 bases and J gave up 4 bases, with 14 bases separating them. Germline CDR1 reads MNHEY; CDR2 reads SVGAGI. This CDR3 spans 14 amino acids.

This clonotype was recorded at least ten times. The J gene is TRBJ1-5, the V gene TRBV27, with unresolved D. The germline CDR1 and CDR2 sequences are MNHEY and SMNVEV (reference sequence). Trimming left V 3 bases short and J 3 bases short, with 21 bases between. CDR3 size: 18 residues. The CDR3 sequence: CASSFPSGKSHYNQPQHF. CDR3 bases: TGTGCCAGCAGTTTCCCCTCCGGGAAATCCCATTACAATCAGCCCCAGCATTTT.

There are many counts of this clonotype. The J gene is TRBJ2-1, the V gene TRBV24-1; D possibly uses TRBD1 or TRBD2 (5 bases each). Germline V lookup: CDR1 KGHDR, CDR2 SFDVKD. V shed 4 bases and J shed 9 bases, with 15 bases lying between them. The CDR3 extends over 14 amino acids. CDR3 region: CATSDPGRGGEQFF. CDR3 DNA sequence: TGTGCCACCAGTGACCCGGGTCGTGGGGGTGAGCAGTTCTTC.

This clonotype showed up many times. This chain links TRBV29-1 with TRBJ2-3; D may correspond to TRBD1 or TRBD2 (5 bases each). This CDR3 comprises 17 residues. V lost 0 bases and J 4 bases, leaving 20 bases between the germline ends. CDR1 is SQVTM, CDR2 ANQGSEA, per germline. As DNA, the CDR3 is TGCAGCGTTGAAGATAATCGGGACGACAAACCCCCAGATACGCAGTATTTT. Translating gives CSVEDNRDDKPPDTQYF.

This clonotype was counted ten times or more. V and J are TRBV13 and TRBJ2-7, with TRBD2 identical over 7 bases. Germline assignment: CDR1 PRHDT and CDR2 FYEKMQ (reference sequence). The V segment lost 3 bases and the J segment 3 bases; nucleotides outside the gene matches: 8. The CDR3 is made up of 15 amino acids. The chain's CDR3 is CASSFSLADFYEQYF. As DNA, the CDR3 is TGTGCCAGCAGCTTTTCCCTAGCGGACTTCTACGAGCAGTACTTC.